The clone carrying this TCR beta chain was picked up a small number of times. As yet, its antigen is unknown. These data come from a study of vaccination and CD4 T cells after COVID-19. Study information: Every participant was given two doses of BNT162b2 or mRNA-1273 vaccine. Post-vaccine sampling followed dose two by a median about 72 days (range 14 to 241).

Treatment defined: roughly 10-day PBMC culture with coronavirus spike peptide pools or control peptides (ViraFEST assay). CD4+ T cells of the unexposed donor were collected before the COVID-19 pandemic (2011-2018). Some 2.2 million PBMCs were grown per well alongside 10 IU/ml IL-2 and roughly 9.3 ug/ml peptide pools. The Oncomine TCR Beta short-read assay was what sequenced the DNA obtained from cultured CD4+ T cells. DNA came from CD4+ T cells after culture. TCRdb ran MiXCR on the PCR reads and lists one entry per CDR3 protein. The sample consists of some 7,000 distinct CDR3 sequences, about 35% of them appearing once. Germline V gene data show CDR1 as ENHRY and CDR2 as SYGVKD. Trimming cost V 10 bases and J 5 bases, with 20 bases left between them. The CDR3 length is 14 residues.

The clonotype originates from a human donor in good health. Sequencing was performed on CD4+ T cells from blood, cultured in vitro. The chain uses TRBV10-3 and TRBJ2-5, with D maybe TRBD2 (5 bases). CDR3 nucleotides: TGTGCCAGCAAATCGACCACAATAGCGGAGACCCAGTACTTC. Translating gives CASKSTTIAETQYF.